This T cell receptor beta chain emerged from a study of regulatory T cells in long-lasting Graves disease. iRepertoire HTBI primers and Arm-PCR of CDR3 regions built TCR beta libraries. Original processing methods: Throughout the samples, researchers identified roughly 60 TRBV and approximately 15 TRBJ segments. Via MiXCR, TCRdb re-called the multiplex PCR reads, giving one row per CDR3 protein. The V and J calls were determined by TCRdb, not by the authors. The sample contains 400,000 to 650,000 distinct CDR3 sequences, about 15% of which appear only once. Described time point: newly diagnosed GD, antithyroid drugs for less than 3 months. PBMCs were the source of the RNA used for TCR sequencing. To note about this clonotype: Germline is not matched at one junction end, which may reflect a read error.

This CDR3 comprises 15 residues. Germline V gene sequence: CDR1 SEHNR, CDR2 FQNEAQ (reference sequence). These data were also reused for a study on T cells in Graves' hyperthyroidism and ophthalmopathy.

Material: peripheral blood mononuclear cells (PBMCs), obtained at new diagnosis, from a patient treated with antithyroid drugs. The sequence was obtained from a woman aged 35 to 60 with Graves disease. V usage is TRBV7-9 and J usage is TRBJ1-1; TRBD1 might be the D (5 bases). This CDR3 reads CASSFMGDLNTEALF. In nucleotides, the CDR3 is TGTGCCAGCAGCTTTATGGGGGACCTGAACACTGAAGCTCTCTTT. Looking up the rest from reference TRBV7-9 and TRBJ1-1 gives the full variable domain: DTGVSQNPRHKITKRGQNVTFRCDPISEHNRLYWYRQTLGQGPEFLTYFQNEAQLEKSRLLSDRFSAERPKGSFSTLEIQRTEQGDSAMYLCASSFMGDLNTEALFGQGTRLTVV.